The 30 T cell receptor beta chains listed next were all sequenced from one sample in a study of T cell responses to AZD1222 COVID-19 vaccine. Sequenced by immunoSEQ multiplex PCR; TCRdb stores in-frame clones only, minus some. This table holds fewer than 150,000 clones, 85% to 95% found once. This specimen consisted of peripheral blood, obtained 28 days after the second AZD1222 dose. The origin of the receptors is an adult who received the AZD1222 COVID-19 vaccine.

The chain uses TRBV7-9 and TRBJ2-3; TRBD2 might be the D (7 bases). Trimming cost V 5 bases and J 1 base, with 13 bases left between them. Germline V gene sequence: CDR1 SEHNR, CDR2 FQNEAQ (reference sequence). CDR3 length: 15 amino acids. CDR3 sequence (DNA): TGTGCCAGCAGCCCTTTAGGGGGGGGCACAGATACGCAGTATTTT. Protein: CASSPLGGGTDTQYF.

J is TRBJ1-4 and V is TRBV4-1, with a weak D call TRBD1 (5 bases). The CDR3 extends over 14 amino acids. Germline values: CDR1 MGHRA, CDR2 YSYEKL. Trimming removed 6 bases from V and 2 bases from J, with 10 bases in between. The CDR3 nucleotides read TGCGCCAGCAGACGGGGACTTACTAATGAAAAACTGTTTTTT. It translates to CASRRGLTNEKLFF.

V is TRBV4-2 and J is TRBJ1-2; 7 nucleotides match TRBD1. The CDR3 sequence is 16 residues long. Germline loops: CDR1 LGHNA, CDR2 YNFKEQ. The V and J ends lost 0 bases and 6 bases, in that order; junction bases with no gene match: 10. The CDR3 nucleotides are TGTGCCAGCAGCCAAGATCTTCTAGACAGGGCAGATGGCTACACCTTC. It specifies CASSQDLLDRADGYTF.

J is TRBJ1-5 and V is TRBV19, with D tentatively TRBD1 (5 bases). The CDR3 is made up of 15 amino acids. V was clipped by 0 bases and J by 7 bases, with 13 bases between them. Germline V lookup: CDR1 LNHDA, CDR2 SQIVND (reference sequence). The DNA for the CDR3 is TGTGCCAGTAGTATAGAGGCAGGGTTTCGCCAGCCCCAGCATTTT. This sequence encodes CASSIEAGFRQPQHF.

The rearrangement joins TRBV3-1 (or the pseudogene TRBV3-2) to TRBJ1-1; D gene uncertain. V lost 0 bases and J lost 1, with 12 bases in between. The CDR3 length is 16 residues. Germline CDR1 LGHDT, CDR2 YNNKEL (reference sequence). The CDR3 DNA is TGTGCCAGCAGCCAAGAATATGGGGTGGAGAACACTGAAGCTTTCTTT. It encodes CASSQEYGVENTEAFF.

The chain carries TRBV28 and TRBJ1-1; the match to TRBD1 covers 7 bases. Per the germline V gene, CDR1 is MDHEN and CDR2 is SYDVKM. V lost 4 bases to trimming and J lost 2 bases; unmatched junction nucleotides: 10. The CDR3 has 16 amino acids. The CDR3 sequence: CASSSDRQGINTEAFF. CDR3 DNA sequence: TGTGCCAGCAGTTCGGATAGACAGGGTATTAACACTGAAGCTTTCTTT. Filled out from reference TRBV28 and TRBJ1-1, the complete variable domain reads DVKVTQSSRYLVKRTGEKVFLECVQDMDHENMFWYRQDPGLGLRLIYFSYDVKMKEKGDIPEGYSVSREKKERFSLILESASTNQTSMYLCASSSDRQGINTEAFFGQGTRLTVV.

The chain joins TRBV5-6 to TRBJ2-1, with D perhaps matching TRBD1 or TRBD2 (5 bases each). Germline V CDR1 and CDR2: SGHDT, YYEEEE. V was clipped by 4 bases and J by 2 bases, with 13 bases between them. This CDR3 comprises 15 residues. The CDR3 bases are TGTGCCAGCAGCACAGTGGGGCGGGCCTACAATGAGCAGTTCTTC. Translated, it gives CASSTVGRAYNEQFF.

The chain carries TRBV27 and TRBJ1-6, with TRBD1 as a possible D gene (5 bases). Trimming left V 1 base short and J 8 bases short, with 27 bases between. CDR3 size: 20 residues. Germline V gene sequence: CDR1 MNHEY, CDR2 SMNVEV (reference sequence). The CDR3 is CASSLLGGRAGPWWDSPLHF. The CDR3 region has the DNA TGTGCCAGCAGTTTATTGGGCGGTAGGGCAGGGCCGTGGTGGGATTCACCCCTCCACTTT.

This chain links TRBV19 with TRBJ2-6, with a possible D match to TRBD1 (6 bases). The length of the CDR3 is 17 residues. CDR1 is LNHDA, CDR2 SQIVND, per germline (reference sequence). Trimming left V 2 bases short and J 0 bases short, with 11 bases between. CDR3 region: CASSIMGATSGANVLTF. The CDR3 DNA sequence: TGTGCCAGTAGTATAATGGGGGCCACCTCTGGGGCCAACGTCCTGACTTTC. Variable domain in full (rest from reference TRBV19 and TRBJ2-6): DGGITQSPKYLFRKEGQNVTLSCEQNLNHDAMYWYRQDPGQGLRLIYYSQIVNDFQKGDIAEGYSVSREKKESFPLTVTSAQKNPTAFYLCASSIMGATSGANVLTFGAGSRLTVL.

The CDR3: CASSFVAGAYEQYF. DNA for the CDR3: TGTGCCAGCAGCTTTGTAGCGGGAGCCTACGAGCAGTACTTC. The rearrangement links TRBV7-2 to TRBJ2-7; 9 positions match TRBD2. V lost 3 bases to trimming and J lost 2 bases; unmatched junction nucleotides: 2. There are 14 residues in the CDR3. Germline V lookup: CDR1 SGHTA, CDR2 FQGNSA.

The chain employs TRBV25-1 and TRBJ2-1; D not resolved. This CDR3 is built from 15 residues. The germline V gene has CDR1 MGHDK and CDR2 SYGVNS. Deletions cut 1 base from V and 7 bases from J, with 14 bases between. The CDR3 spells CASSESRRGQNEQFF. CDR3 DNA: TGTGCCAGCAGTGAATCTAGACGCGGCCAGAATGAGCAGTTCTTC.

This chain links TRBV4-1 with TRBJ2-5; D may match TRBD1 or TRBD2 (5 bases each). The germline V gene encodes CDR1 MGHRA and CDR2 YSYEKL. V lost 1 base, J lost 2 bases, and 11 bases lay in between. There are 15 residues in the CDR3. CDR3 sequence: CASSQVRGEQETQYF. CDR3 nucleotides: TGCGCCAGCAGCCAAGTACGAGGGGAACAAGAGACCCAGTACTTC.

This chain connects TRBV12-3 or TRBV12-4 to TRBJ2-1, with D possibly TRBD1 on 5 matching bases. V was clipped by 3 bases and J by 9 bases, with 9 bases between them. The CDR3 is 12 amino acids. The CDR3 spells CASSFIRGEQFF. DNA of the CDR3: TGTGCCAGCAGTTTTATAAGGGGTGAGCAGTTCTTC.

The chain carries TRBV4-2 and TRBJ2-5, with D possibly being TRBD2 (6 bases). The ends were cut back, 0 bases at V and 10 bases at J, with 15 bases in the middle. Germline assignment: CDR1 LGHNA and CDR2 YNFKEQ. The CDR3 is 14 residues long. The CDR3 DNA reads TGTGCCAGCAGCCAAGAGGCCCTTGGGAGGATCCAGTACTTC. The encoded protein is CASSQEALGRIQYF.

V usage is TRBV12-3 or TRBV12-4 and J usage is TRBJ2-7, with TRBD1 matching over 8 bases. This CDR3 is 12 amino acids long. The trim removed 8 bases at V and 7 bases at J, leaving 7 bases unmatched. The CDR3 protein is CASSQGAGEQYF. For the CDR3, the DNA is TGTGCCAGCTCCCAGGGGGCGGGGGAGCAGTACTTC.

The V call is TRBV7-3, the J call TRBJ2-3; D might be TRBD1 or TRBD2, each matching 5 bases. Trimming removed 5 bases at V and 9 bases at J, with 18 bases between. The germline CDR1 and CDR2 sequences are SGHTA and FQGTGA. The CDR3 runs 14 residues. CDR3 DNA sequence: TGTGCCAGCAGCCCGGGGACGCCCGAATCGACGCAGTATTTT. Protein product: CASSPGTPESTQYF.

The gene calls are TRBV30 and TRBJ2-3, with 10 bases that match TRBD2. The CDR3 is made up of 15 amino acids. CDR1 and CDR2 from the germline V gene are GTSNPN and SVGIG (reference sequence). V dropped 1 base and J dropped 5; count of bases not matched to a gene: 6. The CDR3 coding sequence is TGTGCCTGGAGTGCAGCGGGGGGGCAGTTAGATACGCAGTATTTT. It codes for CAWSAAGGQLDTQYF.

The rearrangement links TRBV4-1 to TRBJ1-2; D is possibly TRBD1 (6 bases). CDR1 and CDR2 (germline): MGHRA, YSYEKL. This CDR3 is built from 15 residues. Trimming stripped 3 bases from V and 2 bases from J, with 13 bases between. CDR3 nucleotide sequence: TGCGCCAGCAGCCATCCCAGGGGATCCAACTATGGCTACACCTTC. Translated, it gives CASSHPRGSNYGYTF.

In DNA form, the CDR3 reads TGTGCCAGCAGTACCACCCGGACAGCTGAAGCTTTCTTT. Protein sequence: CASSTTRTAEAFF. The rearrangement links TRBV2 to TRBJ1-1; the D gene is possibly TRBD1 (6 bases). The ends were cut back, 5 bases at V and 6 bases at J, with 13 bases in the middle. Looked up from germline, CDR1 is SNHLY and CDR2 is FYNNEI. The CDR3 covers 13 residues.

The V call is TRBV30, the J call TRBJ1-2; D call uncertain. The CDR3 spans 13 residues. Deletions cut 1 base from V and 3 bases from J, with 9 bases between. From germline, CDR1 is GTSNPN and CDR2 SVGIG (reference sequence). The CDR3 nucleotides are TGTGCCTGGAGTGCGGGCACCTACTATGGCTACACCTTC. This codes for CAWSAGTYYGYTF. The complete variable domain, with remaining parts taken from reference TRBV30 and TRBJ1-2, reads SQTIHQWPATLVQPVGSPLSLECTVEGTSNPNLYWYRQAAGRGLQLLFYSVGIGQISSEVPQNLSASRPQDRQFILSSKKLLLSDSGFYLCAWSAGTYYGYTFGSGTRLTVV.

The V gene is TRBV25-1, the J gene TRBJ1-1; weak D call: TRBD1 (5 bases). The CDR3 runs 16 residues. Germline V gene lookup returns CDR1 MGHDK and CDR2 SYGVNS. V gave up 1 base and J gave up 2 bases, with 14 bases separating them. In nucleotides, the CDR3 is TGTGCCAGCAGTGAATCCGGGCAGGGACCAAACACTGAAGCTTTCTTT. Residues: CASSESGQGPNTEAFF.

The chain has TRBV7-8 and TRBJ1-1; no clear D gene. CDR3 length: 13 amino acids. Trimming cost V 4 bases and J 11 bases, with 17 bases left between them. CDR1 SGHVS and CDR2 FQNEAQ come from the germline V gene. The CDR3 is CASSSPSSEEAFF. CDR3 nucleotide sequence: TGTGCCAGCAGCTCCCCGTCCTCGGAGGAGGCTTTCTTT.

The CDR3 spells CASSPDREKLFF. The CDR3 DNA reads as TGTGCCAGCAGCCCCGACCGGGAAAAACTGTTTTTT. This sequence joins TRBV11-2 and TRBJ1-4, with D unclear. Trimming shortened V by 5 bases and J by 8 bases, and 9 bases separated the two germline ends. The germline V gene encodes CDR1 SGHAT and CDR2 FQNNGV. CDR3 length equals 12 residues.

The V call is TRBV30, the J call TRBJ2-7, with D possibly matching TRBD2 (7 bases). Germline CDR1 and CDR2: GTSNPN and SVGIG (reference sequence). This CDR3 has 15 amino acids. Trimming removed 7 bases from V and 1 base from J, with 20 bases in between. The CDR3 bases are TGTGCCTCGTTAAAGATGAGGGGGGGATCCTACGAGCAGTACTTC. Its translation is CASLKMRGGSYEQYF.

This chain uses TRBV9 with TRBJ2-1, with D perhaps matching TRBD1 (6 bases). Germline lookup yields CDR1 SGDLS and CDR2 YYNGEE. The CDR3 contains 15 residues. Trimming removed 0 bases from V and 4 bases from J, with 11 bases in between. The CDR3 coding sequence is TGTGCCAGCAGCGTAGGATCAGGACAGTACAATGAGCAGTTCTTC. Its protein is CASSVGSGQYNEQFF.

The chain combines TRBV4-2 with TRBJ1-6, with D possibly TRBD1 on 5 matching bases. The germline CDR1 and CDR2 sequences are LGHNA and YNFKEQ. This CDR3 comprises 17 residues. V gave up 0 bases and J gave up 7 bases, with 16 bases separating them. In nucleotides, the CDR3 is TGTGCCAGCAGCCAAGATTGGCCAGGGACCAGGAATTCACCCCTCCACTTT. The encoded protein is CASSQDWPGTRNSPLHF.

This chain links TRBV28 with TRBJ1-2; D not certain. Germline lookup yields CDR1 MDHEN and CDR2 SYDVKM. This CDR3 has 13 residues. V was pared by 3 bases and J by 7 bases, with 12 bases between. The CDR3 reads CASSFHRSAGYTF. DNA for the CDR3: TGTGCCAGCAGTTTTCATCGGTCTGCTGGCTACACCTTC.

V is TRBV10-3 and J is TRBJ1-1, with no clear D. CDR3 size: 14 residues. Trimming pared 6 bases from V and 3 bases from J, leaving 14 bases between. Per the germline V gene, CDR1 is ENHRY and CDR2 is SYGVKD. CDR3 sequence: CAISPGSSDTEAFF. Written as DNA, the CDR3 is TGTGCCATCAGCCCCGGTTCTTCGGACACTGAAGCTTTCTTT.

V gene TRBV9 combines with J gene TRBJ2-7, with D perhaps TRBD2 (8 bases). This CDR3 has 15 residues. Trimming removed 4 bases at V and 0 bases at J, with 14 bases between. The V gene's germline CDR1 is SGDLS and CDR2 YYNGEE. CDR3 DNA sequence: TGTGCCAGCAGCCTCGGGGGGGACAGCTCCTACGAGCAGTACTTC. Protein sequence: CASSLGGDSSYEQYF. Full variable domain (remainder filled in from reference TRBV9 and TRBJ2-7): DSGVTQTPKHLITATGQRVTLRCSPRSGDLSVYWYQQSLDQGLQFLIQYYNGEERAKGNILERFSAQQFPDLHSELNLSSLELGDSALYFCASSLGGDSSYEQYFGPGTRLTVT.

This clone has just one count. The V call is TRBV28, the J call TRBJ2-3; D is perhaps TRBD1 (5 bases). The V and J ends lost 3 bases and 0 bases respectively, with 16 bases between them. The CDR3 covers 17 residues. Germline-derived CDR1 and CDR2 are MDHEN and SYDVKM. The CDR3 region has the DNA TGTGCCAGCAGTTTTGGTCGATGGGGCACTAGCACAGATACGCAGTATTTT. It codes for CASSFGRWGTSTDTQYF. The full variable domain, rest sourced from reference TRBV28 and TRBJ2-3, is DVKVTQSSRYLVKRTGEKVFLECVQDMDHENMFWYRQDPGLGLRLIYFSYDVKMKEKGDIPEGYSVSREKKERFSLILESASTNQTSMYLCASSFGRWGTSTDTQYFGPGTRLTVL.